The text below deals with one T cell receptor beta chain. The target antigen is unknown. Time point given: baseline, week 1 (first vaccination visit). Treatment given: pre-vaccination baseline after standard-of-care therapy. Patients carried new grade 3 or 4 IDH1-mutant astrocytomas lacking nuclear ATRX. Sequenced by immunoSEQ multiplex PCR; TCRdb stores in-frame clones only, minus some. The sample has about 88,000 clones, around 79% seen once. From germline, CDR1 is SGHRS and CDR2 YFSETQ. Trimming pared 0 bases from V and 5 bases from J, leaving 17 bases between. CDR3 size: 16 residues. These data belong to a study of a mutant IDH1 vaccine in newly diagnosed glioma. Study overall: Radiotherapy, temozolomide, or both had been given previously, and both were given to most.

Overall study findings and caveats: Variations in leading peripheral T cell clonotypes appeared to have no connection with pseudoprogression.

The material was PBMCs, obtained from a glioma patient treated with radiotherapy, temozolomide or both. The TCR originated in a man in his forties with glioma. Some clones in this sample may be carry-over from other donors' samples. The rearrangement joins TRBV5-1 to TRBJ2-5, with D perhaps matching TRBD2 (6 bases). CDR3 DNA sequence: TGCGCCAGCAGCTTGGTCCCAGGACTACCTACGGAGACCCAGTACTTC. It codes for CASSLVPGLPTETQYF.